This TCR beta chain was documented in a study of PD-1 blockade in classical Hodgkin lymphoma. Study results and limitations: As was reported, newly diagnosed patients showed lower baseline TCR diversity than healthy donors did. Newly diagnosed and completely responding patients shared comparable baseline diversity.

TCRdb's copy holds only in-frame clones and misses some; the assay was immunoSEQ multiplex PCR. The sample comprises about 20,000 clones, approximately 84% of which are singletons, and around 7.3% rests with the top ten. This clone was counted only a few times. Its antigen is unidentified. Time point in this sample: cycle 4 day 1 (C4D1), after five to seven weeks of nivolumab. Every patient was affected by relapse after autologous stem cell transplantation, while exposure to brentuximab vedotin was not uniform. After thawing, PBMCs were subjected to magnetic negative selection to isolate CD8+ T cells. Patients showed best responses of complete response, partial response or progressive disease. Trimming took 6 bases from V and 0 from J; bases not matched to a gene: 6. Germline assignment: CDR1 SQVTM and CDR2 ANQGSEA. This CDR3 comprises 18 residues.

The chain employs TRBV29-1 and TRBJ2-6; 15 nucleotides line up with TRBD2. Sequenced material: CD8+ T cells from blood, taken before the fourth cycle of nivolumab. The origin of this receptor is a human donor with classical Hodgkin lymphoma. DNA of the CDR3: TGCAGCGTGGGACTAGCGGGGGGTTCCTACTCTGGGGCCAACGTCCTGACTTTC. It is translated as CSVGLAGGSYSGANVLTF.